The sequence of this T cell receptor beta chain was determined in a study of T cell responses to AZD1222 COVID-19 vaccine. The data were produced by immunoSEQ multiplex PCR, yet TCRdb's version contains in-frame clones alone and is incomplete. The repertoire holds 120,000 to 150,000 clones, with about 93% as singletons. The receptor comes from an adult in good health. The sequencing used peripheral blood, collected on day 0 of AZD1222 vaccination.

DNA for the CDR3: TGTGCCGGCCGACAGGGGATTCAGCCCCAGCATTTT. Residues: CAGRQGIQPQHF. This chain links TRBV27 with TRBJ1-5, with 8 bases aligning to TRBD1. V shed 11 bases and J 6 bases; nucleotides not matched to a gene: 6. The CDR3 sequence is 12 residues long. CDR1 MNHEY and CDR2 SMNVEV come from the germline V gene (reference sequence).